These T cell receptor beta chains were read from a single sample in a study of beta chain features in type 1 diabetes. The table came from immunoSEQ multiplex PCR; TCRdb's copy has only in-frame clones and leaves some out. The table has about 340,000 clones, approximately 9.7% seen once. The specimen sequenced was central memory CD4+ T cells from blood. These receptors were obtained from a man aged 30-40 years with type 1 diabetes. Each CDR3 is given with its conserved first and last residue. Fields, in order: V gene, clone size, J gene, D gene, CDR3 length, CDR3 DNA, CDR3 protein. A D gene is named only where the DNA matches it firmly. The size of a clone is reported for some rows only, either as once, few or many, or as a class for expanded clones.

V gene: TRBV28; clone size: few; J gene: TRBJ2-5; D gene: NA; CDR3 length: 14; CDR3 DNA: TGTGCCAGCAGCTCCCGAGTTAATGTGGAGACCCAGTACTTC; CDR3 protein: CASSSRVNVETQYF
V gene: TRBV28; clone size: NA; J gene: TRBJ1-2; D gene: NA; CDR3 length: 12; CDR3 DNA: TGTGCCAGCAGTTCATCAACCGGCTTCTACACCTTC; CDR3 protein: CASSSSTGFYTF
V gene: TRBV7-9; clone size: few; J gene: TRBJ2-4; D gene: NA; CDR3 length: 16; CDR3 DNA: TGTGCCAGCAGCTTAGTAGGGGTGGCGGCCAAAAACATTCAGTACTTC; CDR3 protein: CASSLVGVAAKNIQYF
V gene: TRBV19; clone size: NA; J gene: TRBJ1-1; D gene: NA; CDR3 length: 14; CDR3 DNA: TGTGCCAGAGTCGGTTTTATTGTGAACACTGAAGCTTTCTTT; CDR3 protein: CARVGFIVNTEAFF
V gene: TRBV27; clone size: many; J gene: TRBJ1-5; D gene: NA; CDR3 length: 16; CDR3 DNA: TGTGCCAGCAGTTTAAATGCAGGGAAGAGCAATCAGCCCCAGCATTTT; CDR3 protein: CASSLNAGKSNQPQHF
V gene: TRBV28; clone size: few; J gene: TRBJ2-2; D gene: TRBD2; CDR3 length: 15; CDR3 DNA: TGTGCCAGCAGTTCCCGACTAGCCTACACCGGGGAGCTGTTTTTT; CDR3 protein: CASSSRLAYTGELFF
V gene: TRBV7-8; clone size: few; J gene: TRBJ2-1; D gene: TRBD2; CDR3 length: 15; CDR3 DNA: TGTGCCAGCAGCACACTAGCGGGGGGGTACAATGAGCAGTTCTTC; CDR3 protein: CASSTLAGGYNEQFF
V gene: TRBV25-1; clone size: few; J gene: TRBJ2-1; D gene: TRBD2; CDR3 length: 16; CDR3 DNA: TGTGCCAGCAGTCGGCTAGCGGGGGCTGAATACAATGAGCAGTTCTTC; CDR3 protein: CASSRLAGAEYNEQFF
V gene: TRBV6-5; clone size: NA; J gene: TRBJ2-7; D gene: NA; CDR3 length: 11; CDR3 DNA: TGTGCCAGCAGTGCGGGGACCGAGCAGTACTTC; CDR3 protein: CASSAGTEQYF
V gene: TRBV19; clone size: NA; J gene: TRBJ1-2; D gene: NA; CDR3 length: 15; CDR3 DNA: TGTGCCAGTACCCCGGTTGGGGGCACTAACTATGGCTACACCTTC; CDR3 protein: CASTPVGGTNYGYTF
V gene: TRBV4-3; clone size: few; J gene: TRBJ2-7; D gene: NA; CDR3 length: 18; CDR3 DNA: TGCGCCAGCAGCCGAGAATTTTATCGTGGGGGAAAACAGTACGAGCAGTACTTC; CDR3 protein: CASSREFYRGGKQYEQYF
V gene: TRBV5-4; clone size: NA; J gene: TRBJ1-6; D gene: NA; CDR3 length: 14; CDR3 DNA: TGTGCCAGCAGCTTGGCAGGGACTAATTCACCCCTCCACTTT; CDR3 protein: CASSLAGTNSPLHF